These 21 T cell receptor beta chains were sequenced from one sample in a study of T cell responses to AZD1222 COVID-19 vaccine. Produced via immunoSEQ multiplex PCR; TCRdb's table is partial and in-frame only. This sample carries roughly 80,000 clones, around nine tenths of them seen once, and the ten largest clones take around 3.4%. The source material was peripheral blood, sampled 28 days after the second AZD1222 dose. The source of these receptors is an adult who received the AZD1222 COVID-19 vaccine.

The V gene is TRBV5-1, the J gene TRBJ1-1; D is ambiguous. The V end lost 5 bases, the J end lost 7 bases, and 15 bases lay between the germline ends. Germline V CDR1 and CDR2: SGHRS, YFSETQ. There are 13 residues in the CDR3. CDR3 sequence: CASRQEGPDEAFF. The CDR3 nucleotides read TGCGCCAGCAGGCAGGAAGGGCCCGATGAAGCTTTCTTT.

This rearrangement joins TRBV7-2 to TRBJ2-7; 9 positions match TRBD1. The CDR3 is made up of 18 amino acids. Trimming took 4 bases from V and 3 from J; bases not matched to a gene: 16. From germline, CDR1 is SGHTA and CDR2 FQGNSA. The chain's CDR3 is CASSSRDRVLASFYEQYF. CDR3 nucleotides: TGTGCCAGCAGCTCCCGGGACAGGGTCTTGGCTTCATTCTACGAGCAGTACTTC.

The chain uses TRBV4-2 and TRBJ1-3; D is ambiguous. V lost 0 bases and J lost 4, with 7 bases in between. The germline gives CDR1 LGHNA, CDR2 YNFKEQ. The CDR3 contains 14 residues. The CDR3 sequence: CASSQEIEGNTIYF. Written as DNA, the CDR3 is TGTGCCAGCAGCCAAGAGATAGAAGGAAACACCATATATTTT.

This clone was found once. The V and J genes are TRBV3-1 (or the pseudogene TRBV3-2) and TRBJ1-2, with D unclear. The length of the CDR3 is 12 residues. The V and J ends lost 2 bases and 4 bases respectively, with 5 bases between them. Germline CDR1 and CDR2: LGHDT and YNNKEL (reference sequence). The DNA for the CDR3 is TGTGCCAGCAGCCAATCCCCCTATGGCTACACCTTC. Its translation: CASSQSPYGYTF.

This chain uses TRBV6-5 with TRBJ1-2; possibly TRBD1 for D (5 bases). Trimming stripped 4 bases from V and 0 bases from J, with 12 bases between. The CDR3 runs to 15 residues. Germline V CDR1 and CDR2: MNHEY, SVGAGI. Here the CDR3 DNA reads TGTGCCAGCAGTTTGTATCCGGGGGCTAACTATGGCTACACCTTC. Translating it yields CASSLYPGANYGYTF.

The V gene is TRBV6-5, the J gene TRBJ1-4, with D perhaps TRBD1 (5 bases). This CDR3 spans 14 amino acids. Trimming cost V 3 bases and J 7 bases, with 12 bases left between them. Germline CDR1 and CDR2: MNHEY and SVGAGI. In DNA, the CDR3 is TGTGCCAGCAGTTATTTCGCCGGGACTGAAAAACTGTTTTTT. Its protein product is CASSYFAGTEKLFF.

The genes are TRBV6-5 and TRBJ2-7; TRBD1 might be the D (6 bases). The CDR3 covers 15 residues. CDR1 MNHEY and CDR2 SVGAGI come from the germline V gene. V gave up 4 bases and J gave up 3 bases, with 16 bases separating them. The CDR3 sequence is CASSSPGQGSYEQYF. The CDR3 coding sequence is TGTGCCAGCAGTTCGCCAGGGCAGGGGAGCTACGAGCAGTACTTC.

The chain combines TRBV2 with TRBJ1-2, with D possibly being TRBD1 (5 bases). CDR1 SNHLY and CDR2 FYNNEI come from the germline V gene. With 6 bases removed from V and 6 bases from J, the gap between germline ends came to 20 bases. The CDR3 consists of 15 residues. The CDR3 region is CASSLGGGRVDGYTF. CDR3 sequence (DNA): TGTGCCAGCAGCCTTGGGGGGGGACGGGTGGATGGCTACACCTTC.

CDR3 bases: TGCGCCAGCAGCCAAGGGACAGGGGAGCGTGAAAAACTGTTTTTT. Translation: CASSQGTGEREKLFF. The J gene is TRBJ1-4, the V gene TRBV4-1; TRBD1 aligns across 9 bases. CDR1 is MGHRA and CDR2 is YSYEKL in the germline V gene. Trimming at V came to 1 base and at J to 7 bases, leaving 4 bases not matched to a gene. CDR3 length equals 15 residues.

For the CDR3, the DNA is TGTGCCAGCAGCTTTGAAGGGGACTATGGCTACACCTTC. Protein sequence: CASSFEGDYGYTF. This sequence joins TRBV7-9 and TRBJ1-2, with D perhaps TRBD1 (5 bases). V lost 3 bases to trimming and J lost 3 bases, with 8 bases between them. The CDR3 spans 13 residues. Germline V gene data show CDR1 as SEHNR and CDR2 as FQNEAQ (reference sequence).

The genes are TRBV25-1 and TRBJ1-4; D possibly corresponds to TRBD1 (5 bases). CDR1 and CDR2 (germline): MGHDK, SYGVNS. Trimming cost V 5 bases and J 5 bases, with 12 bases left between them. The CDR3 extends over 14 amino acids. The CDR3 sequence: CASSTAGWNEKLFF. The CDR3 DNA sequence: TGTGCCAGCAGTACGGCAGGGTGGAATGAAAAACTGTTTTTT.

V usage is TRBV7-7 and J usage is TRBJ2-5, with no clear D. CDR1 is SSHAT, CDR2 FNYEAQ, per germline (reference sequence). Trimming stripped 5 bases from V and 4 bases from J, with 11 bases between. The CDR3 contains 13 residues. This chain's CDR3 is CASSLNTLETQYF. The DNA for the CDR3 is TGTGCCAGCAGCCTAAACACGCTAGAGACCCAGTACTTC.

As DNA, the CDR3 is TGTGCCAGCTCCACAGGTTTGGACACTGAAGCTTTCTTT. Translating gives CASSTGLDTEAFF. This chain uses TRBV25-1 with TRBJ1-1, with D possibly TRBD1 on 5 matching bases. V lost 8 bases and J lost 3, with 13 bases in between. Germline V CDR1 and CDR2: MGHDK, SYGVNS. The CDR3 loop spans 13 amino acids.

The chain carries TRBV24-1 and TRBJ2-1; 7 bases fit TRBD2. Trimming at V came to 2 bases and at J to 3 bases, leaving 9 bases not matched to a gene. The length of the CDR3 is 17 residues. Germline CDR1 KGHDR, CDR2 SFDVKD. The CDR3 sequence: CATSDSTSVQIYNEQFF. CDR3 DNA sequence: TGTGCCACCAGTGATTCTACTAGCGTCCAGATCTACAATGAGCAGTTCTTC.

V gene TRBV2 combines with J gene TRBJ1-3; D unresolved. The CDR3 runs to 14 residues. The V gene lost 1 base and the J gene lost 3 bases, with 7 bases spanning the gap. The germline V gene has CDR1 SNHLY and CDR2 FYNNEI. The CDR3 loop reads CASSEGGSGNTIYF. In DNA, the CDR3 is TGTGCCAGCAGTGAAGGCGGCAGTGGAAACACCATATATTTT.

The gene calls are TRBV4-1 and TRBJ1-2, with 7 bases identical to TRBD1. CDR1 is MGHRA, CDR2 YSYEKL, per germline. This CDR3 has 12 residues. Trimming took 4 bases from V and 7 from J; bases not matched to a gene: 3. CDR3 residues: CASSLTGIGYTF. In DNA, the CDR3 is TGCGCCAGCAGCCTGACAGGGATTGGCTACACCTTC.

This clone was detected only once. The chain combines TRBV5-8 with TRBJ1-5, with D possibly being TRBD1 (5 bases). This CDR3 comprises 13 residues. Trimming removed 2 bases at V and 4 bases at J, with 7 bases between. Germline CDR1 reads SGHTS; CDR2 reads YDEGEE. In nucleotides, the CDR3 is TGTGCCAGCAGCTTCGGACAAAATCAGCCCCAGCATTTT. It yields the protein CASSFGQNQPQHF.

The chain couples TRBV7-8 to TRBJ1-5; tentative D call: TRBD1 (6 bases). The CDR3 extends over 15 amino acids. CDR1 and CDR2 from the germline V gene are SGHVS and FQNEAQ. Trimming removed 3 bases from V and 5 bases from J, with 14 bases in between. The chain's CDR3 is CASSLGSGVDQPQHF. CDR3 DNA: TGTGCCAGCAGCTTGGGGTCAGGGGTTGATCAGCCCCAGCATTTT.

The CDR3 coding sequence is TGTGCCAGCAGCCCCCCCCCTCGCTGGAGCTCCTACAATGAGCAGTTCTTC. It codes for CASSPPPRWSSYNEQFF. The J gene is TRBJ2-1, the V gene TRBV7-9; unclear D gene. Per the germline V gene, CDR1 is SEHNR and CDR2 is FQNEAQ (reference sequence). The V end lost 5 bases, the J end lost 0 bases, and 17 bases lay between the germline ends. This CDR3 spans 17 amino acids.

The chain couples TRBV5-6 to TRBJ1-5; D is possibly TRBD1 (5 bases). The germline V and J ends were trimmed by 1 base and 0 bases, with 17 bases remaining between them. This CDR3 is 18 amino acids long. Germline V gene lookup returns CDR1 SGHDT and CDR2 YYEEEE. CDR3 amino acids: CASSLWQGMLYSNQPQHF. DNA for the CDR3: TGTGCCAGCAGCTTGTGGCAGGGCATGCTTTATAGCAATCAGCCCCAGCATTTT.

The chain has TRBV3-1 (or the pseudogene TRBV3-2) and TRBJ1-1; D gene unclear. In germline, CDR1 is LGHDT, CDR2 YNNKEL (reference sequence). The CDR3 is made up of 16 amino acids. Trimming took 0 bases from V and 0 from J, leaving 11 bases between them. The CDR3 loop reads CASSQDPARLNTEAFF. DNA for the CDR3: TGTGCCAGCAGCCAAGATCCGGCCAGGTTGAACACTGAAGCTTTCTTT.